These 30 T cell receptor beta chains originate from one sample sequenced in a study of T cell repertoires in cytomegalovirus infection. In TCRdb, the reads were re-called with MiXCR into one record per CDR3 protein. The table lists 700,000 to 950,000 distinct CDR3 sequences, approximately 32% of them singletons. The antigens these receptors bind are not known. Sequencing used cultured CD8+ T cells from PBMCs, obtained from culture after CMV antigen stimulation. Receptors were obtained from a human donor in good health (CMV status not recorded). Some clones in this sample may be carry-over from other donors' samples.

This chain joins TRBV3-1 and TRBJ2-3; no clear D. The germline V gene has CDR1 LGHDT and CDR2 YNNKEL (reference sequence). V lost 1 base, J lost 2 bases, and 10 bases lay in between. This CDR3 is 15 amino acids long. The CDR3 spells CASSQGEGPTDTQYF. DNA for the CDR3: TGTGCCAGCAGCCAAGGGGAAGGTCCCACAGATACGCAGTATTTT.

At least ten counts were recorded for this clonotype. This rearrangement joins TRBV7-8 to TRBJ2-1, with 7 bases fitting TRBD2. This CDR3 is built from 15 residues. Germline loops: CDR1 SGHVS, CDR2 FQNEAQ. The V gene end was trimmed by 1 base and the J gene end by 8 bases; junction bases not matched to a gene: 8. The CDR3 here is CASSLGPGTIYEQFF. The CDR3 DNA is TGTGCCAGCAGCTTAGGGCCCGGGACTATTTATGAGCAGTTCTTC.

The CDR3 bases are TGCAGCGTTACTTATTTGAGCGGCTACACCTTC. Its translation: CSVTYLSGYTF. This chain links TRBV29-1 with TRBJ1-2, with unresolved D. Deletions cut 5 bases from V and 8 bases from J, with 12 bases between. CDR3 length equals 11 residues. Per the germline V gene, CDR1 is SQVTM and CDR2 is ANQGSEA.

V and J are TRBV2 and TRBJ2-2; tentative D call: TRBD1 (6 bases). Trimming took 3 bases from V and 7 from J, leaving 15 bases between them. This CDR3 is 15 amino acids long. CDR1 is SNHLY and CDR2 is FYNNEI in the germline V gene. The CDR3 here is CASSDFDRPGGELFF. The CDR3 DNA reads TGTGCCAGCAGTGATTTCGACAGGCCAGGCGGGGAGCTGTTTTTT. Filled out from reference TRBV2 and TRBJ2-2, the complete variable domain reads EPEVTQTPSHQVTQMGQEVILRCVPISNHLYFYWYRQILGQKVEFLVSFYNNEISEKSEIFDDQFSVERPDGSNFTLKIRSTKLEDSAMYFCASSDFDRPGGELFFGEGSRLTVL.

This clonotype was counted a few times. This chain uses TRBV7-2 with TRBJ2-5; no definite D call. With 5 bases removed from V and 3 bases from J, the gap between germline ends came to 13 bases. Looked up from germline, CDR1 is SGHTA and CDR2 is FQGNSA. This CDR3 region has 14 residues. The chain's CDR3 is CASSLPPFKETQYF. As DNA, the CDR3 is TGTGCCAGCAGCCTCCCGCCTTTTAAAGAGACCCAGTACTTC.

The J gene is TRBJ2-3, the V gene TRBV10-3; D is perhaps TRBD1 (6 bases). Trimming pared 4 bases from V and 2 bases from J, leaving 7 bases between. Germline CDR1 ENHRY, CDR2 SYGVKD. CDR3 length: 13 residues. CDR3 amino acids: CAISGTATDTQYF. The CDR3 DNA sequence: TGTGCCATCAGTGGGACAGCCACAGATACGCAGTATTTT.

V usage is TRBV15 and J usage is TRBJ2-3; 7 bases match TRBD2. The CDR3 length is 16 residues. The trim removed 4 bases at V and 3 bases at J, leaving 10 bases unmatched. Germline CDR1 and CDR2: LNHNV and YYDKDF (reference sequence). CDR3 coding DNA: TGTGCCACCAGCAAGATACCGGCGGGGGAAACAGATACGCAGTATTTT. This codes for CATSKIPAGETDTQYF.

In this sample, this clonotype turned up a few times. The chain couples TRBV7-8 to TRBJ1-1; D uncertain. Trimming stripped 1 base from V and 0 bases from J, with 18 bases between. CDR1 is SGHVS and CDR2 is FQNEAQ in the germline V gene. The CDR3 spans 18 residues. The CDR3 nucleotides are TGTGCCAGCAGCTTAGGAGGCGGGCCCTACCTCATGAACACTGAAGCTTTCTTT. Amino acids: CASSLGGGPYLMNTEAFF.

The chain has TRBV24-1 and TRBJ2-1, with D unresolved. Germline loops: CDR1 KGHDR, CDR2 SFDVKD. The V end lost 4 bases, the J end lost 4 bases, and 10 bases lay between the germline ends. The CDR3 is 14 amino acids. The CDR3 DNA reads TGTGCCACCAGTGACCAGACCCCATACAATGAGCAGTTCTTC. Amino acids: CATSDQTPYNEQFF.

The gene calls are TRBV6-5 and TRBJ2-7; TRBD1 aligns across 8 bases. The V gene end was trimmed by 6 bases and the J gene end by 3 bases; junction bases not matched to a gene: 7. Germline V gene lookup returns CDR1 MNHEY and CDR2 SVGAGI. The CDR3 has 14 amino acids. CDR3: CASRQSTGDYEQYF. CDR3 DNA sequence: TGTGCCAGCAGGCAGTCGACAGGGGACTACGAGCAGTACTTC.

This CDR3 is CSARDPLGGRSSGNTIYF. In nucleotides, the CDR3 is TGCAGTGCTAGAGACCCCCTAGGGGGCAGGAGCTCTGGAAACACCATATATTTT. The V call is TRBV20-1, the J call TRBJ1-3; 7 bases fit TRBD1. Germline CDR1 DFQATT, CDR2 SNEGSKA (reference sequence). The CDR3 has 18 amino acids. J was trimmed by 0 bases and V by 0 bases; bases with no gene match: 11.

This sequence joins TRBV7-9 and TRBJ2-5; 10 bases agree with TRBD1. V lost 5 bases, J lost 1 base, and 4 bases stayed unmatched. CDR1 and CDR2 from the germline V gene are SEHNR and FQNEAQ (reference sequence). This CDR3 is 15 amino acids long. CDR3 protein: CASSPDRGSQETQYF. In DNA, the CDR3 is TGTGCCAGCAGCCCGGACAGGGGGAGCCAAGAGACCCAGTACTTC.

This clonotype was recorded once. The V and J genes are TRBV20-1 and TRBJ2-7; possibly TRBD1 for D (6 bases). The CDR3 has 14 amino acids. Trimming cost V 3 bases and J 2 bases, with 14 bases left between them. Germline V CDR1 and CDR2: DFQATT, SNEGSKA (reference sequence). CDR3 in DNA: TGCAGTGCTAGGGCTCGGGACATACCCTACGAGCAGTACTTC. As protein: CSARARDIPYEQYF.

This rearrangement joins TRBV5-4 to TRBJ2-1, with D perhaps matching TRBD2 (7 bases). This CDR3 region has 14 residues. Trimming removed 5 bases at V and 5 bases at J, with 14 bases between. From germline, CDR1 is SGHNT and CDR2 YYREEE (reference sequence). CDR3 coding DNA: TGTGCCAGCAGGAGGGGGGGGGCCGACAATGAGCAGTTCTTC. This sequence encodes CASRRGGADNEQFF.

J is TRBJ1-1 and V is TRBV20-1, with D uncertain. This CDR3 comprises 13 residues. The V end was cut by 0 bases, the J end by 7 bases, with 12 bases between. Germline V lookup: CDR1 DFQATT, CDR2 SNEGSKA (reference sequence). The CDR3 spells CSARDSPGIEAFF. For the CDR3, the DNA is TGCAGTGCTAGAGATTCACCGGGAATTGAAGCTTTCTTT.

This clonotype was seen a handful of times. V gene TRBV2 combines with J gene TRBJ1-6; tentatively, D is TRBD1 (5 bases). The CDR3 is made up of 15 amino acids. Trimming shortened V by 10 bases and J by 0 bases, and 13 bases separated the two germline ends. Germline CDR1 and CDR2: SNHLY and FYNNEI. Written as DNA, the CDR3 is TGTGCCATCCTACAGGACTACTCCTATAATTCACCCCTCCACTTT. Encoded protein: CAILQDYSYNSPLHF.

In its sample, this clonotype was seen many times. The chain joins TRBV7-9 to TRBJ1-2; 8 bases match TRBD1. CDR3 length equals 18 residues. Unmatched junction bases numbered 15, after V lost 2 bases and J lost 4 bases. The V gene's germline CDR1 is SEHNR and CDR2 FQNEAQ (reference sequence). The CDR3 loop reads CASSLPRRAQGGFYGYTF. The CDR3 coding sequence is TGTGCCAGCAGCTTACCACGAAGAGCACAGGGGGGATTCTATGGCTACACCTTC.

Points on this clonotype: Given a much more abundant clone one base away, this may be a read error. A read error is likely, as this CDR3 ends without the conserved phenylalanine or tryptophan. The rearrangement links TRBV7-2 to TRBJ2-1, with 9 bases lining up with TRBD2. The ends lost 0 bases at V and 5 bases at J; junction bases unmatched: 8. This CDR3 has 17 residues. Germline V gene data show CDR1 as SGHTA and CDR2 as FQGNSA. DNA of the CDR3: TGTGCCAGCAGCTTAGCGGAAGGGGCTAGCGGGAACAATGAGCAGTTCTCC. It yields the protein CASSLAEGASGNNEQFS.

This chain links TRBV12-5 with TRBJ2-7; TRBD1 might be the D (6 bases). The CDR3 extends over 15 amino acids. Germline V gene data show CDR1 as LGHNT and CDR2 as FRNRAP. The V end lost 0 bases, the J end lost 2 bases, and 11 bases lay between the germline ends. CDR3 nucleotides: TGTGCTAGTGGTTTGGTCGCCTCAGGGGCCTACGAGCAGTACTTC. Translation gives CASGLVASGAYEQYF.

The J gene is TRBJ1-1, the V gene TRBV19; possible D gene TRBD1, 6 bases. CDR3 size: 14 residues. The V end was cut by 0 bases, the J end by 7 bases, with 12 bases between. Per the germline V gene, CDR1 is LNHDA and CDR2 is SQIVND (reference sequence). CDR3 region: CASSIDRGRSEAFF. CDR3 nucleotides: TGTGCCAGTAGTATAGACAGGGGTCGGAGTGAAGCTTTCTTT.

The sample holds many counts of this clonotype. The chain recombines TRBV7-6 with TRBJ1-2; unclear D gene. The CDR3 is 15 residues long. Trimming stripped 1 base from V and 4 bases from J, with 13 bases between. Germline CDR1 and CDR2: SGHVS and FNYEAQ. The CDR3 here is CASSLELGSAYGYTF. CDR3 in DNA: TGTGCCAGCAGCTTAGAACTGGGGTCGGCCTATGGCTACACCTTC.

The rearrangement joins TRBV6-5 to TRBJ2-1, with 7 bases identical to TRBD1. The germline gives CDR1 MNHEY, CDR2 SVGAGI. The ends lost 5 bases at V and 4 bases at J; junction bases unmatched: 8. This CDR3 has 15 amino acids. CDR3 protein: CASSTGTASYNEQFF. DNA of the CDR3: TGTGCCAGCAGTACCGGGACAGCCTCATACAATGAGCAGTTCTTC.

This clonotype was found a few times. This chain links TRBV28 with TRBJ1-1; 11 nucleotides line up with TRBD1. This CDR3 has 13 residues. CDR1 is MDHEN, CDR2 SYDVKM, per germline. Trimming took 6 bases from V and 5 from J; bases not matched to a gene: 2. DNA for the CDR3: TGTGCCAGCAGGGACAGGGGGCAAACTGAAGCTTTCTTT. The encoded protein is CASRDRGQTEAFF.

This chain's CDR3 is CASSLDRGSPGGYTF. CDR3 DNA sequence: TGTGCCAGCAGCTTGGACAGGGGCAGTCCGGGAGGCTACACCTTC. V usage is TRBV7-2 and J usage is TRBJ1-2, with 9 bases that match TRBD1. V was pared by 3 bases and J by 8 bases, with 10 bases of the junction left unmatched. Germline loops: CDR1 SGHTA, CDR2 FQGNSA. CDR3 size: 15 residues. Full variable domain (outside the CDR3, taken from reference TRBV7-2 and TRBJ1-2): GAGVSQSPSNKVTEKGKDVELRCDPISGHTALYWYRQSLGQGLEFLIYFQGNSAPDKSGLPSDRFSAERTGGSVSTLTIQRTQQEDSAVYLCASSLDRGSPGGYTFGSGTRLTVV.

The chain carries TRBV15 and TRBJ2-7; D unresolved. Trimming left V 0 bases short and J 3 bases short, with 9 bases between. CDR1 and CDR2 (germline): LNHNV, YYDKDF (reference sequence). CDR3 size: 14 residues. CDR3 loop: CATSRDTGDYEQYF. CDR3 nucleotides: TGTGCCACCAGCAGAGACACCGGAGACTACGAGCAGTACTTC.

This chain uses TRBV27 with TRBJ2-7; 8 bases align to TRBD1. Germline assignment: CDR1 MNHEY and CDR2 SMNVEV (reference sequence). Trimming removed 2 bases from V and 7 bases from J; junction bases left unmatched: 7. The CDR3 has 14 amino acids. The CDR3 DNA reads TGTGCCAGCAGTTTACCGGGGACAGGCACAGAGCAGTACTTC. Translating it yields CASSLPGTGTEQYF.

The genes are TRBV5-1 and TRBJ2-5; 9 nucleotides align to TRBD1. V gave up 7 bases and J gave up 5 bases; unmatched junction bases: 15. Germline CDR1 reads SGHRS; CDR2 reads YFSETQ. CDR3 length: 16 residues. The CDR3 spells CASRTSTGGMLETQYF. The DNA of the CDR3 is TGCGCCAGCCGGACTTCGACAGGGGGAATGTTGGAGACCCAGTACTTC.

Points on this clonotype: One junction end disagrees with the germline gene, perhaps due to a read error. The chain uses TRBV3-1 and TRBJ1-1, with no clear D. Germline CDR1 reads LGHDT; CDR2 reads YNNKEL (reference sequence). This CDR3 comprises 13 residues. The CDR3 protein is CASNQEEAPEAFF. CDR3 sequence (DNA): TGTGCCAGCAACCAAGAGGAAGCTCCTGAAGCTTTCTTT.

The chain recombines TRBV11-2 with TRBJ2-1, with D possibly matching TRBD2 (6 bases). This CDR3 is built from 15 residues. V lost 8 bases and J 0 bases, leaving 14 bases between the germline ends. Germline CDR1 and CDR2: SGHAT and FQNNGV. The CDR3 reads CASGGTVSSYNEQFF. CDR3 in DNA: TGTGCCAGCGGAGGGACCGTGAGCTCCTACAATGAGCAGTTCTTC.

In its sample, this clonotype was seen a few times. The rearrangement links TRBV27 to TRBJ2-3, with D possibly called TRBD1 or TRBD2 (5 bases each). Deletions cut 0 bases from V and 8 bases from J, with 9 bases between. CDR1 MNHEY and CDR2 SMNVEV come from the germline V gene (reference sequence). This CDR3 has 13 amino acids. CDR3 nucleotides: TGTGCCAGCAGTTTATCCCGGGGCTTTACGCAGTATTTT. Protein product: CASSLSRGFTQYF.